This entry is about one TCR beta chain. This clonotype was seen a few times. Its antigen is still unknown. No base qualities exist here, and no much larger clone lies one base off it. The treatment or condition label corresponds to: live attenuated yellow fever vaccine strain. PBMCs were isolated from peripheral blood using a standard Ficoll-Paque protocol. Dynabeads CD4 and CD8 positive selection kits were used to isolate CD4 and CD8 T-cell fractions. RNA was extracted with TriZol from bulk PBMCs, CD4 and CD8 fractions, and dextramer-positive and dextramer-negative fractions. The listed sequencing device is Illumina NovaSeq 6000. TCR cDNA was synthesized by 5'RACE template switching, through which a universal primer site and unique molecular identifiers were introduced. Priming of cDNA synthesis was performed from both the TCR alpha and TCR beta constant segments. Libraries were amplified in two PCR steps, with sample barcodes and sequencing adapters added in the second step. Sequencing of libraries was performed on Illumina HiSeq 2500 (2x100 bp) or NovaSeq (2x150 bp). In the source study's methods: Reads were demultiplexed and collapsed into UMI consensus sequences with MIGEC, and V(D)J alignment was performed with MiXCR. Vaccine-responding clonotypes were defined with edgeR using replicate PBMC samples, requiring FDR below 0.01 and a log2 fold change above 5 up to day 15. CD4 or CD8 identity was assigned to each bulk clonotype according to whether the clonotype was present at higher abundance in the sequenced CD4 repertoire or the sequenced CD8 repertoire. Clones were called with MiXCR by TCRdb after fastp trimmed the public reads at Q25, and only in-frame beta chains were retained. Rows matching on CDR3 protein sequence are summarized as one entry with the most common DNA and genes. Clone size and V and J calls follow TCRdb, not the original study. The sample table holds 200,000 to 250,000 distinct CDR3 sequences, of which under 3.5% were seen once. The ten largest make up roughly 3% of the sample.

Germline trimming amounts to 3 bases on V and 5 bases on J, with 5 as the count of junction bases outside the gene matches. According to the germline V gene, CDR1 reads KGHSH and CDR2 reads LQKENI. From its cysteine to its phenylalanine, the CDR3 spans 14 amino acids. CDR3 DNA only is kept here, 42 bases in frame from base 1. This entry is derived from a study of T cells after yellow fever vaccination (dated by TCRdb to the late 2010s). About the full investigation: Libraries from fractions with low cell numbers were prepared with the SMART-Seq v4 Ultra Low Input RNA kit. Two healthy male donors, one aged 18 to 30 and one aged 30 to 39 years, were included in the cohort. Blood was drawn at multiple timepoints before and after primary and secondary immunization, with bulk PBMC replicates and cell subsets isolated. To track T-cell clones before and after primary and booster YFV17D yellow fever vaccination, bulk TCR alpha and beta repertoires were sequenced longitudinally. The paper's findings and limits, for the study overall: FACS-sorted repertoires could contain abundant contaminating clonotypes from the bulk population, so computational filtering was required. A small share of clonotypes occurred in both CD4 and CD8 compartments, likely arising from convergent recombination. Compared with the primary T-cell response, the secondary T-cell response was weaker but faster, peaking on day 5 rather than day 15. Because only two donors were included in the study, the extent to which the findings can be generalized is limited. After the booster, most clones that had expanded after primary vaccination were detected again (roughly 96% of CD4 and more than 85% of CD8), suggesting broad maintenance of memory.

This receptor was taken from a man younger than 35 who received the YFV17D yellow fever vaccine. The sequences come from CD4+ T cells sorted from PBMCs, collected 10 days after the yellow fever booster vaccination. Here the chain combines TRBV18 and TRBJ2-5; 8 central nucleotides agree with TRBD2. CDR3 protein: CASSPRTSRETQYF. The sequenced DNA: TGTGCCAGCTCACCTAGGACTAGCAGGGAGACCCAGTACTTC.